This T cell receptor beta chain was captured in a study of T cells in Graves' hyperthyroidism and ophthalmopathy. Study findings and constraints: Blood also carried most thyroid clonotypes expanded above 0.001.

This clonotype has at least ten counts. Antigen unknown. CDR1 and CDR2 from the germline V gene are SEHNR and FQNEAQ (reference sequence). With 1 base removed from V and 0 bases from J, the gap between germline ends came to 3 bases. The CDR3 covers 14 residues. Using RNA transcripts as the source, TCR beta CDR3 regions were amplified. The HTBI primer set served for first-round RT-PCR of the TCR CDR3. TCRdb reanalysed the multiplex PCR reads using MiXCR and keeps one entry per CDR3 protein. The sample has just over 550,000 distinct CDR3 sequences, 46% seen once; the top ten hold just under 8.5%. The V gene is TRBV7-9, the J gene TRBJ2-2; D gene unclear. Sequenced: peripheral blood or thyroid tissue (not recorded which). This clonotype was sampled from a woman between 18 and 29 years old with Graves' hyperthyroidism. The CDR3 region has the DNA TGTGCCAGCAGCTTAGGAGCGAACACCGGGGAGCTGTTTTTT. Protein: CASSLGANTGELFF.